This TCR beta chain was retrieved from a study of blood T cell repertoires in COVID-19. Study in general: The samples span acute and convalescent COVID-19 from the United States, Italy and Spain. The analysed material was cDNA or gDNA that came from T cells, B-cell-depleted T cells, or PBMCs.

CDR3 length: 11 residues. Trimming took off 5 bases at V and 3 bases at J, with 5 bases between the two ends. Germline V CDR1 and CDR2: SGDLS, YYNGEE. The cohort comprised adults aged 18 to 89 years residing in 20 to 30 US areas. Per the original methods: By means of reference gene primer amplification, nucleated cell counts were estimated. Sequencing was performed with immunoSEQ multiplex PCR; in TCRdb, only in-frame clones are kept and a portion is missing. V, J and clone size are taken as reported in that table, and D and trimming were inferred from the DNA itself. The sample includes 300,000 or so clones, 65% to 90% of them seen just once. This clone was observed a few times.

The sample was PBMCs or T cells enriched from blood (not recorded which). The rearrangement uses TRBV9 and TRBJ2-5, with D unclear. The TCR originated in a middle-aged woman with acute COVID-19. As DNA, the CDR3 is TGTGCCAGCAGTTCTAAAGAGACCCAGTACTTC. It specifies CASSSKETQYF.